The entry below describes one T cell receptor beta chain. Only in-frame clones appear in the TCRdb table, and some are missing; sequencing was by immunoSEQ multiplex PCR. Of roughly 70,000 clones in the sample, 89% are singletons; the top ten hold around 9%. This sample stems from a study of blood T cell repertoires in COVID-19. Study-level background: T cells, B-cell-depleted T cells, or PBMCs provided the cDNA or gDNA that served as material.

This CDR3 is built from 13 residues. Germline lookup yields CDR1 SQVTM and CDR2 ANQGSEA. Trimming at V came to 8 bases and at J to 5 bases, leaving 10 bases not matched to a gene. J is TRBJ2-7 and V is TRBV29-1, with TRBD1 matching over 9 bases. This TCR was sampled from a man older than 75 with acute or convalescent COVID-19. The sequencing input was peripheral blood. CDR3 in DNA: TGCAGCACAACCGGGACAGGGCCCAACGAGCAGTACTTC. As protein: CSTTGTGPNEQYF.